Only a few counts were recorded for the clone carrying this TCR beta chain. Its antigen is not known. These data originate in a study of cytomegalovirus exposure and HLA in healthy donors. Points from the study as a whole: In a later analysis, a missense DCLRE1C variant was linked to TCR beta V- and J-gene trimming. Under in vitro conditions, three CMV-associated chains were confirmed as specific for CMV antigens. Donor immune exposure was known only as CMV serostatus. Reportedly, diagnosis of cytomegalovirus status by the classifier showed high specificity and sensitivity.

The PCR made use of 60 Vbeta and 13 Jbeta primers. The data were produced by immunoSEQ multiplex PCR, yet TCRdb's version contains in-frame clones alone and is incomplete. The sample includes more than 150,000 clones, around 80% of them seen just once. Germline CDR1 reads MDHEN; CDR2 reads SYDVKM. The CDR3 is 13 amino acids. V was trimmed by 5 bases and J by 1 base, leaving 9 bases between them. The sample consisted of PBMCs. The chain has TRBV28 and TRBJ2-7, with D uncertain. The origin of this receptor is a man younger than 35 in good health and CMV-seronegative. This chain's CDR3 is CASSPKTSYEQYF. The CDR3, as DNA: TGTGCCAGCAGTCCCAAGACATCCTACGAGCAGTACTTC.